Listed here is a single T cell receptor (beta chain). This clonotype occurred a few times. No antigen is known for it. It has no much larger one-base neighbor in the sample; base qualities were not kept. The sample belongs to a study of post-analysis software for immune sequencing data (dated by TCRdb to the mid-2010s). Broadly, across the study: Disease courses on record covered relapsing-remitting, secondary progressive and progressive-relapsing multiple sclerosis, though some patients had no subtype annotation. The patient repertoires were compared against approximately eleven previously published healthy control repertoires obtained from donors aged about 6 to 26 years. A subset of samples was prepared in parallel using single-end sample barcoding, then pooled and co-amplified after Illumina adapter ligation.

Libraries were made using PCR. Data came from an Illumina HiSeq 2500. Unique molecular identifiers were incorporated into TCR beta cDNA libraries to reduce PCR and sequencing biases. Some 500,000 cDNA molecules were obtained per 1 to 10 million input T cells, so each molecule approximated one T cell. The patient libraries were prepared and sequenced with the same protocol used for the earlier healthy control dataset. Within a given batch, samples were prepared together, multiplexed and sequenced on the same HiSeq lane. The original pipeline was this. Raw barcoded reads were processed with MIGEC, discarding single-read molecular identifier groups before consensus assembly and CDR3 extraction. Clonotype tables were post-analysed with VDJtools, and diversity was normalized by down-sampling all datasets to the smallest sample size. To correct batch-related cross-sample contamination, repertoire overlap clustering matched CDR3 amino acid sequences but not nucleotide sequences. TCRdb redid the processing of the public reads, applying fastp at Q25 and MiXCR, and retained in-frame beta chains. Records with the same CDR3 protein are collapsed into one entry carrying the most frequent genes and DNA. The V and J calls and clone size come from TCRdb's table, not from the authors' own analysis. The sample has 700,000 to 800,000 distinct CDR3 sequences on record, 25% to 30% of them singletons. Clones ranked in the top ten supply approximately 0.55% of the sample.

Study-wide findings and limitations: Roughly 5 TRBV segments, including TRBV5-6, TRBV5-1 and TRBV20-1, were significantly more frequent in patients than controls. Direct clustering with F measure revealed strong co-clustering of samples prepared in the same batch, which led to a batch-effect correction. The control group was slightly older than the multiple sclerosis patient group. Multiple sclerosis patients had significantly lower normalized Chao1 diversity than controls, a result that suggests substantial peripheral T-cell clonal expansion.

Deletion took 2 bases off V and 1 base off J, with a span of 5 bases between the germline ends. From a lookup of the germline V gene, CDR1 and CDR2 are KGHSH and LQKENI. From cysteine to phenylalanine, the CDR3 is 13 amino acids long. Only the CDR3 part of the read is kept: 39 bases, read in frame from the first base. To demonstrate the VDJtools post-analysis software, the study profiled TCR beta repertoires from the peripheral blood of 13 young patients with multiple sclerosis. The multiple sclerosis patients were children and adolescents ranging in age from about 6 to 16 years. The chain couples TRBV18 to TRBJ1-1; the D gene is unclear. The sample comprised blood. This TCR was sampled from a girl aged 10 to 17 with multiple sclerosis. The CDR3 amino acid sequence is: CASSPFTNTEAFF. DNA sequence: TGTGCCAGCTCACCATTCACGAACACTGAAGCTTTCTTT.